This TCR beta chain is drawn from a study of blood T cell repertoires in COVID-19. About the study: Samples representing acute and convalescent COVID-19 were sourced from the United States, Italy and Spain. From T cells, B-cell-depleted T cells, or PBMCs came the material, which was cDNA or gDNA.

In the authors' workflow: Reference gene primer amplification yielded estimated nucleated cell counts. Profiling relied on immunoSEQ multiplex PCR, and the TCRdb table lists in-frame clones only, not all of them. V and J calls and clone size come straight from that table; D and trimming were deduced from the DNA. The sample contains approximately 190,000 clones, 85% to 90% of which appear only once. The CDR3 spans 14 residues. V lost 7 bases and J 0 bases, leaving 9 bases between the germline ends. Germline CDR1 reads LNHDA; CDR2 reads SQIVND (reference sequence). The sequenced material came from peripheral blood. This sequence was found in a man aged 40-49 years with active or convalescent COVID-19. This sequence joins TRBV19 and TRBJ2-2; TRBD1 is a possible D gene (5 bases). The CDR3 sequence is CASIRTTNTGELFF. In nucleotides, the CDR3 is TGTGCCAGTATACGGACAACGAACACCGGGGAGCTGTTTTTT.